This T cell receptor (beta chain) was sequenced in a study of post-analysis software for immune sequencing data. Study observations and caveats: Relative to controls, patients with multiple sclerosis showed significantly lower normalized Chao1 diversity. Patients used roughly five TRBV segments, including TRBV5-6, TRBV5-1 and TRBV20-1, more often than controls.

V was cut by 4 bases and J by 5 bases, with 6 bases left in between. This CDR3 has 12 amino acids. Germline CDR1 ENHRY, CDR2 SYGVKD. Worth noting for this clonotype: Its antigen is undetermined.

TCR beta cDNA libraries had unique molecular identifiers. TCRdb re-called the PCR reads through MiXCR, storing one row per CDR3 protein. In the table there are about 680,000 distinct CDR3 sequences, around 64% of which are singletons. This TCR derives from a girl under 10 years old with multiple sclerosis. This sequence joins TRBV10-3 and TRBJ2-1; D is perhaps TRBD2 (6 bases). The sequenced sample consisted of blood. Written as DNA, the CDR3 is TGTGCCATCAGTGCTAGCGACAATGAGCAGTTCTTC. This translates into CAISASDNEQFF.